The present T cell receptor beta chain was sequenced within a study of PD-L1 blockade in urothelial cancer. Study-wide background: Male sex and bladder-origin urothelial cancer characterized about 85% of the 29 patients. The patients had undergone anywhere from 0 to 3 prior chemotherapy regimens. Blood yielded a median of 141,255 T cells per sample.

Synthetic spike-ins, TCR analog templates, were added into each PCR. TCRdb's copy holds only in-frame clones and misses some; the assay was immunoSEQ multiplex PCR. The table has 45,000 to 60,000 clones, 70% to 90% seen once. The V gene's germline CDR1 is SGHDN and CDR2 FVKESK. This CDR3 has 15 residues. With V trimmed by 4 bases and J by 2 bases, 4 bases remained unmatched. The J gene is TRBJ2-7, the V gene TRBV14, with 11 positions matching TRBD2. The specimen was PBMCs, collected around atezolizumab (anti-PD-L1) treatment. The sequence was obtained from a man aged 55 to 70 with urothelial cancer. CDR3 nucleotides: TGTGCCAGCAGCCCCCGACTAGCGGGGACCTACGAGCAGTACTTC. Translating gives CASSPRLAGTYEQYF. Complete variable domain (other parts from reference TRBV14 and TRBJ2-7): EAGVTQFPSHSVIEKGQTVTLRCDPISGHDNLYWYRRVMGKEIKFLLHFVKESKQDESGMPNNRFLAERTGGTYSTLKVQPAELEDSGVYFCASSPRLAGTYEQYFGPGTRLTVT.